The T cell receptor (beta chain) described here comes from a study of T cells in tuberculosis. Thawed, overnight-rested PBMC were stained with GMM-loaded CD1B tetramer, viability dye and anti-CD3, then sorted. The CD1B tetramers carried C32 glucose monomycolate purified from Rhodococcus equi. Before cryopreservation, the sorted PBMC lost their CD14-expressing monocytes. TCRdb's table, derived via immunoSEQ multiplex PCR, lists solely in-frame clones and lacks some. The data hold roughly 92,000 clones, with roughly 93% observed a single time. Germline V CDR1 and CDR2: LNHDA, SQIVND (reference sequence). The J segment lost 0 bases and the V segment lost 3 bases, leaving 4 bases of the junction unmatched. The CDR3 totals 16 residues. Study-wide results and caveats: T cells binding CD1B-GMM tetramer weakly possibly escaped the sort.

The chain combines TRBV19 with TRBJ2-4, with 8 bases matching TRBD1. The TCR comes from an adult woman with latent tuberculosis. The sequenced sample was CD1b-GMM tetramer-negative cells sorted from PBMCs. CDR3 DNA sequence: TGTGCCAGTAGTATCGGGACAGGCTCAGCCAAAAACATTCAGTACTTC. It is translated as CASSIGTGSAKNIQYF.